These T cell receptor beta chains were read from a single sample in a study of graft-versus-host responses after intestinal transplantation. Data came from immunoSEQ multiplex PCR; TCRdb stores just in-frame clones and leaves some out. The sample lists roughly 60,000 clones, roughly 89% occurring once. The source material was PBMCs, sampled approximately 120 days after intestinal transplantation. The receptors originated from a human patient who received an intestinal transplant, so some T cells may come from the graft donor. CDR3s include the opening cysteine and the closing phenylalanine or tryptophan. Each record gives: V gene, D gene, J gene, clone size, CDR3 DNA, CDR3 protein. The D gene is left open where the match is weak. Clone size is stated in some rows and not others, as once, few, many or a class when expanded.

v_gene: TRBV2; d_gene: TRBD2; j_gene: TRBJ2-3; abundance: -; CDR3nt: TGTGCCAGCAGCTACATTAGCGGGGGGGCCACAGATACGCAGTATTTT; CDR3aa: CASSYISGGATDTQYF
v_gene: TRBV2; d_gene: -; j_gene: TRBJ2-5; abundance: -; CDR3nt: TGTGCCAGCAAGTTCCAAGAGACCCAGTACTTC; CDR3aa: CASKFQETQYF
v_gene: TRBV29-1; d_gene: -; j_gene: TRBJ2-7; abundance: -; CDR3nt: TGCAGCGTTGAAGGGGAGAGCACCTACGAGCAGTACTTC; CDR3aa: CSVEGESTYEQYF
v_gene: TRBV5-8; d_gene: TRBD1; j_gene: TRBJ2-5; abundance: once; CDR3nt: TGTGCCAGCAGCAAGGGACAGGGGGGAGAGACCCAGTACTTC; CDR3aa: CASSKGQGGETQYF
v_gene: TRBV28; d_gene: -; j_gene: TRBJ1-1; abundance: -; CDR3nt: TGTGCCAGCATACTCGGGGCTGAAGCTTTCTTT; CDR3aa: CASILGAEAFF
v_gene: TRBV7-3; d_gene: TRBD2; j_gene: TRBJ2-7; abundance: -; CDR3nt: TGTGCCAGCAGCACACTAGCGGGAGGGACCTACGAGCAGTACTTC; CDR3aa: CASSTLAGGTYEQYF
v_gene: TRBV11-2; d_gene: -; j_gene: TRBJ2-7; abundance: -; CDR3nt: TGTGCCAGCAGCTTATACGCAGGCTACGAGCAGTACTTC; CDR3aa: CASSLYAGYEQYF
v_gene: TRBV9; d_gene: -; j_gene: TRBJ2-2; abundance: -; CDR3nt: TGTGCCAGCAGCGTAGGGAACACCGGGGAGCTGTTTTTT; CDR3aa: CASSVGNTGELFF
v_gene: TRBV10-3; d_gene: TRBD2; j_gene: TRBJ2-7; abundance: -; CDR3nt: TGTGCCATCAAGCTAGCGGGGACCTCCTACGAGCAGTACTTC; CDR3aa: CAIKLAGTSYEQYF
v_gene: TRBV2; d_gene: TRBD1; j_gene: TRBJ2-1; abundance: -; CDR3nt: TGTGCCAGCAGTGAGGCGGACAGGGGGCCGGAGGAGCAGTTCTTC; CDR3aa: CASSEADRGPEEQFF
v_gene: TRBV28; d_gene: TRBD2; j_gene: TRBJ2-7; abundance: -; CDR3nt: TGTGCCAGCAGTTTTTCGGGGGGAGGGCCCTACGAGCAGTACTTC; CDR3aa: CASSFSGGGPYEQYF
v_gene: TRBV7-9; d_gene: -; j_gene: TRBJ1-1; abundance: -; CDR3nt: TGTGCCAGCAGCTTAGGAAGAACTGAAGCTTTCTTT; CDR3aa: CASSLGRTEAFF
v_gene: TRBV28; d_gene: -; j_gene: TRBJ1-3; abundance: -; CDR3nt: TGTGCCAGCAGTTCACAGATCTCTGGAAACACCATATATTTT; CDR3aa: CASSSQISGNTIYF
v_gene: TRBV28; d_gene: -; j_gene: TRBJ1-4; abundance: -; CDR3nt: TGTGCCAGCAGTTTTGGGCAGGGTTATGAAAAACTGTTTTTT; CDR3aa: CASSFGQGYEKLFF
v_gene: TRBV2; d_gene: -; j_gene: TRBJ2-7; abundance: -; CDR3nt: TGTGCCAGCAGTGAGGGGCCGTACTACGAGCAGTACTTC; CDR3aa: CASSEGPYYEQYF
v_gene: TRBV4-1; d_gene: -; j_gene: TRBJ2-1; abundance: -; CDR3nt: TGCGCCAGCAGCCAAGGAGGTGAGCAGTTCTTC; CDR3aa: CASSQGGEQFF
v_gene: TRBV5-6; d_gene: TRBD2; j_gene: TRBJ2-7; abundance: -; CDR3nt: TGTGCCAGCAGCTGGACTACTAGCGGGTTTGCCTACGAGCAGTACTTC; CDR3aa: CASSWTTSGFAYEQYF
v_gene: TRBV7-6; d_gene: TRBD1; j_gene: TRBJ2-7; abundance: once; CDR3nt: TGCGCCAACTACAGGGGTCCCTCTTACGAGCAGTACTTC; CDR3aa: CANYRGPSYEQYF
v_gene: TRBV9; d_gene: -; j_gene: TRBJ2-3; abundance: -; CDR3nt: TGTGCCAGCAGCTCCCGGGCTAGCGATAGCACAGATACGCAGTATTTT; CDR3aa: CASSSRASDSTDTQYF
v_gene: TRBV30; d_gene: -; j_gene: TRBJ2-3; abundance: -; CDR3nt: TGTGCCTGGACCGAACCAATAGGTACAGATACGCAGTATTTT; CDR3aa: CAWTEPIGTDTQYF
v_gene: TRBV7-9; d_gene: TRBD2; j_gene: TRBJ2-1; abundance: -; CDR3nt: TGTGCCAGCAGCCCCAGGACTAGCGGGAGGACTTACTCCTACAATGAGCAGTTCTTC; CDR3aa: CASSPRTSGRTYSYNEQFF
v_gene: TRBV9; d_gene: -; j_gene: TRBJ2-3; abundance: -; CDR3nt: TGTGCCAGCAGCGGGGTGGGCACAGATACGCAGTATTTT; CDR3aa: CASSGVGTDTQYF